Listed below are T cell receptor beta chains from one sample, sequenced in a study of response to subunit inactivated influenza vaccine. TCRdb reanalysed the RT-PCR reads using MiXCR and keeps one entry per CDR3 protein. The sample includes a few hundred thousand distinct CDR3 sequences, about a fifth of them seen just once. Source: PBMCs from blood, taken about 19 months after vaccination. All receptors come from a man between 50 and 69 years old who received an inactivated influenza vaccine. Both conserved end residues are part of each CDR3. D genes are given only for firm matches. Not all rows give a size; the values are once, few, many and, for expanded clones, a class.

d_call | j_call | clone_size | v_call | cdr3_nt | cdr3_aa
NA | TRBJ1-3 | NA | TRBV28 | TGTGCCAGCAGTTTCCGGAAACGAGTCTCTGGAAACACCATATATTTT | CASSFRKRVSGNTIYF
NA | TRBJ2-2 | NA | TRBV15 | TGTGCCACCAGCAGAGATCTCGGGGGTGGCACCGGGGAGCTGTTTTTT | CATSRDLGGGTGELFF
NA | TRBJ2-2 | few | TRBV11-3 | TGTGCCAGCAGCCCTAGGCGGGACGCGAACACCGGGGAGCTGTTTTTT | CASSPRRDANTGELFF
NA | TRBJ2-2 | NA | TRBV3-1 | TGTGCCAGCAGCCAAGGGAATACCCTCTCAGCCGGGGAGCTGTTTTTT | CASSQGNTLSAGELFF
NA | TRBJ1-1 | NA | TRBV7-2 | TGTGCCAGCAGCCGAACCCGGGAAGCTTTCTTT | CASSRTREAFF
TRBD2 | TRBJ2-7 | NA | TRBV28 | TGTGCCAGCAGTTTAACTAGCGGGAGGTTGTCCTACGAGCAGTACTTC | CASSLTSGRLSYEQYF
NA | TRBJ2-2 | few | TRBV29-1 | TGCAGCGTTGAAGTGTGGACTCTCGGCACCGGGGAGCTGTTTTTT | CSVEVWTLGTGELFF
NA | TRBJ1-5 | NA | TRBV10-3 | TGTGCAGTGGCTGGGGCAGGGCTCCTGAATGGGCCCCAGCATTTT | CAVAGAGLLNGPQHF
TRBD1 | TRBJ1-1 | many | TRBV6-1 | TGTGCCAGCAGTACCCGGGACAGGGGTACTGAAGCTTTCTTT | CASSTRDRGTEAFF
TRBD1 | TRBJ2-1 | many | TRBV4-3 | TGCGCCAGCAGTCCAAGAACCCCCGGGACAGGGGACAATGAGCAGTTCTTC | CASSPRTPGTGDNEQFF
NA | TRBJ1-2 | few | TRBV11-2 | TGTGCCAGCAGCTTAGGCCGCGCGGCGGTCTATGGCTACACCTTC | CASSLGRAAVYGYTF
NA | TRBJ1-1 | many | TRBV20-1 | TGCAGTGCTAGATGGAGGGGGGAGACTGAAGCTTTCTTT | CSARWRGETEAFF
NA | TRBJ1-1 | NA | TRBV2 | TGTGCCAGCAGTGTCAGCTCGCGGGGTTCCGTTGGGGCTTTCTTT | CASSVSSRGSVGAFF
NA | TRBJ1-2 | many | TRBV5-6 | TGTGCCAGCAGCGCAGACAGCTATGGCTACACCTTC | CASSADSYGYTF
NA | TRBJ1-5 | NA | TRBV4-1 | TGCGCCAGCAGCCAATTCGAGTCCGGGGGCAATCAGCCCCAGCATTTT | CASSQFESGGNQPQHF
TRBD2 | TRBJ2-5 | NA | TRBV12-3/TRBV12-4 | TGTGCCAGCGGATTCCTGGGGGGGGGAGAGACCCAGTACTTC | CASGFLGGGETQYF
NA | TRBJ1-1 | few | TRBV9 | TGTGCCAGCAGCCCTCAAGGGCCCAAGGTGACTGAAGCTTTCTTT | CASSPQGPKVTEAFF
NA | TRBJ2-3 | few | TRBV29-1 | TGCAGCCTGGGGTCCGGCACAGATACGCAGTATTTT | CSLGSGTDTQYF
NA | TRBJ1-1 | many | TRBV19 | TGTGCCAGTCGCGGGGGGGGTACTGAAGCTTTCTTT | CASRGGGTEAFF
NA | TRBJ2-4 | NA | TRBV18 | TGTGCCAGCTCACCCGCCACCTCCGGGACTCCAAACATTCAGTACTTC | CASSPATSGTPNIQYF
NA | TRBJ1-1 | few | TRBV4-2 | TGTGCCAGCTCAGGGGATGGGGAGACGAACACTGAAGCTTTCTTT | CASSGDGETNTEAFF
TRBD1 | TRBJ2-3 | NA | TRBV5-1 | TGCGCCACCAGGACAGGGGTCCCATCCACAGATACGCAGTATTTT | CATRTGVPSTDTQYF
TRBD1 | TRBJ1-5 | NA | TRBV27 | TGTGCCAGCAGTTTGGCACAGGGGAGCAATCAGCCCCAGCATTTT | CASSLAQGSNQPQHF
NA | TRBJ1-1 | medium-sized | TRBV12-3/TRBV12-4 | TGTGCCAGCAGTTACGGACTGAATGAAGCTTTCTTT | CASSYGLNEAFF
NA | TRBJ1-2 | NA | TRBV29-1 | TGCAGCGTGAGACAGTATTCTAACTATGGCTACACCTTC | CSVRQYSNYGYTF
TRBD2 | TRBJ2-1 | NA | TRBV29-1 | TGCAGCGTTGAAGGAGGACTAGCGGGAGTGTCCAATGAGCAGTTCTTC | CSVEGGLAGVSNEQFF
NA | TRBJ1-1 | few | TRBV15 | TGTGCCACCAGCACAGACAGGAACACTGAAGCTTTCTTT | CATSTDRNTEAFF
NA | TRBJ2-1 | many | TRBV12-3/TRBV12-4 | TGTGCCAGCAGTTTTGCCGGGGTGGGTAATGAGCAGTTCTTC | CASSFAGVGNEQFF
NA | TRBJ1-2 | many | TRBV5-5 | TGTGCCAGCAGCTGGCAGGACAGTAACTATGGCTACACCTTC | CASSWQDSNYGYTF
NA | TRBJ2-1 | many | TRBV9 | TGTGCCAGCAGCGTAGGGCTCGGGAGCTCCTACAATGAGCAGTTCTTC | CASSVGLGSSYNEQFF
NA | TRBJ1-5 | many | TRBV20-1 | TGCAGTGCTAGACGGCAGGGCAATAGCAATCAGCCCCAGCATTTT | CSARRQGNSNQPQHF
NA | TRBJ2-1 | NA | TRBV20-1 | TGCAGTGCTAAAACAGGAACCGCCTACAATGAGCAGTTCTTC | CSAKTGTAYNEQFF
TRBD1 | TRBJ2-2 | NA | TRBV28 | TGTGCCAGCAGTTTAGGGACAGGGAACCCCACCGGGGAGCTGTTTTTT | CASSLGTGNPTGELFF
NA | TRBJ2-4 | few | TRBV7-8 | TGTGCCAGCAGCGAGGGACACCAGCTAGCCAAAAACATTCAGTACTTC | CASSEGHQLAKNIQYF
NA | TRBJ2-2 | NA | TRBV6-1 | TGTGCCAGCAGGCGTTCCCCGGGTTCGAACACCGGGGAGCTGTTTTTT | CASRRSPGSNTGELFF
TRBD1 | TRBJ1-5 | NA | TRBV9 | TGTGCCAGCAGCGGAGGAGGGGGCGCGGGTCAGCCCCAGCATTTT | CASSGGGGAGQPQHF
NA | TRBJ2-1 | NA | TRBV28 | TGTGCCAGCATCACTGGGGACCCCTTTTACTACAATGAGCAGTTCTTC | CASITGDPFYYNEQFF
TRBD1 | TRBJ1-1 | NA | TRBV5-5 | TGTGCCAGCAGCTTGTACCTGATGGGACAGCCCACTGAAGCTTTCTTT | CASSLYLMGQPTEAFF
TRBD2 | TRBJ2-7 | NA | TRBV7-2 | TGTGCCAGCAGCTCTGGACTAGCGGGGGGGTACGAGCAGTACTTC | CASSSGLAGGYEQYF
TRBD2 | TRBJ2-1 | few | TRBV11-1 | TGTGCCAGCAGCTCGAGACTAGCGGGAGCCACTATTAGAATCTACAATGAGCAGTTCTTC | CASSSRLAGATIRIYNEQFF
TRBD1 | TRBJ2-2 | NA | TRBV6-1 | TGTGCCAGCAGCCCCACGACAGGGGGGTTAACCGGGGAGCTGTTTTTT | CASSPTTGGLTGELFF
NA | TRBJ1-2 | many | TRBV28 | TGTGCCAGCAGTTTGACTGCCAACTATGGCTACACCTTC | CASSLTANYGYTF
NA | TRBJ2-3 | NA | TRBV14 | TGTGCCAGCAGCCAAGATAAGAAACACCCAACGCAGTATTTT | CASSQDKKHPTQYF
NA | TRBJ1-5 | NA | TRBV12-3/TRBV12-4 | TGTGCCAGCAGTTTGGGCTCCTCTTATCAGCCCCAGCATTTT | CASSLGSSYQPQHF
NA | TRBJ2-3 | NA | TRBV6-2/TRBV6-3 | TGTGCCAGCAGTTACTCTTTGTACACAGATACGCAGTATTTT | CASSYSLYTDTQYF
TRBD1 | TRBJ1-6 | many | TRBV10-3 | TGTGCCATCAGCTCCGGGACAGTTAATTCACCCCTCCACTTT | CAISSGTVNSPLHF
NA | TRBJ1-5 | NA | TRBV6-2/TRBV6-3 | TGTGCCAGCAGGACAGGAAATAGCAATCAGCCCCAGCATTTT | CASRTGNSNQPQHF
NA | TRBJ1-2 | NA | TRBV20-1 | TGCAGTGCTAGAGTGCAGGGTAATGGCTACACCTTC | CSARVQGNGYTF
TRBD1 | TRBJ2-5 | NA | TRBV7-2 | TGTGCCAGCAGCCCAAGGACAGGGGATGATCAAGAGACCCAGTACTTC | CASSPRTGDDQETQYF
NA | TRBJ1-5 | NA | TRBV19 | TGTGCCAGTAGTCCCCGACAGGAGCCCCAGCATTTT | CASSPRQEPQHF
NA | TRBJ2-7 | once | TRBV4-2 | TGTGCCAGCAGCCACCCTGGACACGAGCAGTACTTC | CASSHPGHEQYF
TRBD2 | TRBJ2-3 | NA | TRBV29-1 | TGCAGCGTCCACCTGGGACTAAACACAGATACGCAGTATTTT | CSVHLGLNTDTQYF
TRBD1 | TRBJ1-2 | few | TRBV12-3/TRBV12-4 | TGTGCCAGCAGTTTGGATGACAGGGTGAACTATGGCTACACCTTC | CASSLDDRVNYGYTF
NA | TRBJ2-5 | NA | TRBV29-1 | TGCAGCGTTGCACCGCCTCAAGAGACCCAGTACTTC | CSVAPPQETQYF
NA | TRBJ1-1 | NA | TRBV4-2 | TGTGCCAGCAGCCAAGAAGGAGGGTTGGCTGAAGCGGCTTTCTTT | CASSQEGGLAEAAFF
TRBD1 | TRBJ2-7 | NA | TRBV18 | TGTGCCAGCTCACCACCGGTAAAATGGGACAGGGGGCTCGTTTGGGACGAGCAGTACTTC | CASSPPVKWDRGLVWDEQYF
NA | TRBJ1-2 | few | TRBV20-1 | TGCAGTGCTAGAGATAGTCGTAAGGATGGCTACACCTTC | CSARDSRKDGYTF
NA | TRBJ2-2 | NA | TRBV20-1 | TGCAGTGCTAGAGAGGGATGGGGCCACGGGGAGCTGTTTTTT | CSAREGWGHGELFF
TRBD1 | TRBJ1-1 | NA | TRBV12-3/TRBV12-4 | TGTGCCAGCAGGTTGACAGGGATGGGCACTGAAGCTTTCTTT | CASRLTGMGTEAFF
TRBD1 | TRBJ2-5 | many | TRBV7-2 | TGTGCCAGCAGCCCAGGGGGACCTGCGACCCAGTACTTC | CASSPGGPATQYF